Sequencing of this TCR beta chain was carried out in a study of T cells after yellow fever vaccination. Findings and limits, study-wide: One caveat is that FACS-sorted repertoires could contain abundant clonotypes contaminating from the bulk population. It was the secondary response that reached its peak faster, day 5 versus 15, but it was weaker. Re-detected after boosting: most primary clones, around 97% of CD4 and 88% of CD8.

5'RACE template switching generated TCR cDNA, adding a universal primer site and UMIs. TCRdb re-called the 5' RACE reads through MiXCR, storing one row per CDR3 protein. Seen here are 200,000 to 300,000 distinct CDR3 sequences, roughly 3.5% observed once, and the top ten hold 15% to 20%. CDR3 length equals 13 residues. The V gene lost 4 bases and the J gene lost 6 bases, with 12 bases spanning the gap. This clonotype was recorded at least ten times. Its antigen is undetermined. The clonotype comes from a man aged 18 to 29 who received the YFV17D yellow fever vaccine. Sequences were derived from PBMCs, sampled 15 days after the yellow fever booster vaccination. The chain joins TRBV12-3 or TRBV12-4 to TRBJ1-2, with unresolved D. The CDR3 bases are TGTGCCAGCAGTTCGATGGCAGGTCATGGCTACACCTTC. Protein: CASSSMAGHGYTF.